These 27 T cell receptor beta chains originate from one sample sequenced in a study of a mutant IDH1 vaccine in newly diagnosed glioma. Time point noted: week 47, end of study. Every vaccine dose comprised 300 ug of mutant IDH1 20-mer peptide plus topical imiquimod. Data came from immunoSEQ multiplex PCR; TCRdb stores just in-frame clones and leaves some out. There are 30,000 to 40,000 clones in the sample; roughly 87% occur only once, and about 2% lies in the top ten. For these receptors, no antigen is known. Sequenced material: PBMCs, taken from a glioma patient whose treatment included an IDH1 peptide vaccine. The receptors were gathered from a man aged 40-55 years with glioma.

This rearrangement joins TRBV7-8 to TRBJ2-1, with 7 nucleotides matching TRBD1. This CDR3 spans 15 amino acids. Germline CDR1 is SGHVS and CDR2 is FQNEAQ. V trimming: 4 bases; J trimming: 7 bases; junction bases outside the gene matches: 10. In nucleotides, the CDR3 is TGTGCCAGCAGCTCGCCGACAGGGATATTAAATGAGCAGTTCTTC. Its protein is CASSSPTGILNEQFF.

This clone was seen a single time. This chain uses TRBV27 with TRBJ2-7; 7 bases are a match to TRBD2. The germline CDR1 and CDR2 sequences are MNHEY and SMNVEV (reference sequence). This CDR3 spans 19 amino acids. V lost 0 bases, J lost 2 bases, and 16 bases stayed unmatched. CDR3 protein: CASSLSVAGGISKPYEQYF. DNA of the CDR3: TGTGCCAGCAGTTTATCGGTAGCGGGTGGGATTTCGAAGCCCTACGAGCAGTACTTC.

The rearrangement uses TRBV7-2 and TRBJ2-7; 10 bases line up with TRBD2. Germline V gene lookup returns CDR1 SGHTA and CDR2 FQGNSA. The ends lost 7 bases at V and 4 bases at J; junction bases unmatched: 7. This CDR3 has 14 amino acids. Here the CDR3 reads CASIDRTSGYEQYF. Written as DNA, the CDR3 is TGTGCCAGCATCGACCGGACTAGCGGTTACGAGCAGTACTTC.

This chain joins TRBV2 and TRBJ1-5; D is uncertain. V lost 4 bases, J lost 7 bases, and 11 bases lay in between. CDR3 size: 13 residues. Per the germline V gene, CDR1 is SNHLY and CDR2 is FYNNEI. As DNA, the CDR3 is TGTGCCAGCAGTGGGGGTGTCAACCAGCCCCAGCATTTT. Its protein is CASSGGVNQPQHF.

The chain combines TRBV7-6 with TRBJ1-1; 7 bases line up with TRBD1. This CDR3 is 14 amino acids long. Germline CDR1 SGHVS, CDR2 FNYEAQ. V shed 5 bases, J shed 2 bases, and the junction held 5 bases outside the gene matches. The CDR3 protein is CASSHRGQNTEAFF. Here the CDR3 DNA reads TGTGCCAGCAGCCACAGGGGCCAAAACACTGAAGCTTTCTTT.

This chain connects TRBV19 to TRBJ1-1, with a tentative D call TRBD1 (6 bases). CDR3 length: 12 amino acids. Between the trimmed V and J ends, which lost 11 bases and 4 bases, there was a span of 14 bases. Germline CDR1 LNHDA, CDR2 SQIVND (reference sequence). The DNA for the CDR3 is TGTGCCCACAGGGTTTGGGGCACTGAAGCTTTCTTT. Translation: CAHRVWGTEAFF.

The genes are TRBV21-1 and TRBJ1-3. TRBV21-1 constitutes a pseudogene. The CDR3 is 16 amino acids. The CDR3 nucleotides are TGTGCCAGCAGGGGCTCCTCGGGGTTTACTGGAAACACCATATATTTT. Translating gives CASRGSSGFTGNTIYF.

V and J are TRBV5-4 and TRBJ1-3; no definite D call. CDR3 length equals 16 residues. From germline, CDR1 is SGHNT and CDR2 YYREEE (reference sequence). Trimming left V 4 bases short and J 1 base short, with 15 bases between. CDR3 sequence: CASSGSGPRSGNTIYF. CDR3 DNA sequence: TGTGCCAGCAGCGGATCTGGACCCCGGTCTGGAAACACCATATATTTT.

This clone was found once. J is TRBJ1-1 and V is TRBV19; 7 bases are a match to TRBD1. The V segment lost 4 bases and the J segment 4 bases; nucleotides outside the gene matches: 9. Germline V CDR1 and CDR2: LNHDA, SQIVND (reference sequence). The CDR3 loop spans 15 amino acids. As DNA, the CDR3 is TGTGCCAGTAGTAGACGACAGGGCTCCGGCACTGAAGCTTTCTTT. This encodes CASSRRQGSGTEAFF.

The chain joins TRBV6-1 to TRBJ1-2, with 8 bases aligning to TRBD1. V lost 4 bases to trimming and J lost 10 bases; unmatched junction nucleotides: 8. Per germline, CDR1 MNHNS and CDR2 SASEGT. This CDR3 is built from 13 residues. The chain's CDR3 is CASSARDRTDYTF. As DNA, the CDR3 is TGTGCCAGCAGTGCGCGGGACAGGACTGACTACACCTTC.

The rearrangement uses TRBV28 and TRBJ1-5; 7 positions agree with TRBD1. There are 15 residues in the CDR3. Germline V gene lookup returns CDR1 MDHEN and CDR2 SYDVKM. V lost 6 bases, J lost 4 bases, and 9 bases stayed unmatched. The CDR3 protein is CASRTMGQLNQPQHF. The CDR3 DNA is TGTGCCAGCAGGACGATGGGACAGCTGAATCAGCCCCAGCATTTT. Drawing the rest from reference TRBV28 and TRBJ1-5, the complete variable domain is DVKVTQSSRYLVKRTGEKVFLECVQDMDHENMFWYRQDPGLGLRLIYFSYDVKMKEKGDIPEGYSVSREKKERFSLILESASTNQTSMYLCASRTMGQLNQPQHFGDGTRLSIL.

The J gene is TRBJ1-1, the V gene TRBV25-1; no reliable D call. Trimming removed 1 base at V and 2 bases at J, with 11 bases between. The V gene's germline CDR1 is MGHDK and CDR2 SYGVNS. The CDR3 loop spans 15 amino acids. The CDR3 spells CASSESAGANTEAFF. The CDR3 nucleotides are TGTGCCAGCAGTGAATCGGCAGGAGCCAACACTGAAGCTTTCTTT. The full variable domain, in which reference TRBV25-1 and TRBJ1-1 provide the parts outside the CDR3, is EADIYQTPRYLVIGTGKKITLECSQTMGHDKMYWYQQDPGMELHLIHYSYGVNSTEKGDLSSESTVSRIRTEHFPLTLESARPSHTSQYLCASSESAGANTEAFFGQGTRLTVV.

The gene calls are TRBV5-4 and TRBJ1-2; 7 bases match TRBD1. Trimming cost V 4 bases and J 8 bases; bases outside gene matches: 17. CDR3 length: 16 residues. Germline V gene sequence: CDR1 SGHNT, CDR2 YYREEE (reference sequence). The CDR3 spells CASSPLEAEGAGGYTF. The CDR3 DNA reads as TGTGCCAGCAGCCCCCTCGAAGCGGAGGGGGCGGGGGGCTACACCTTC.

V and J are TRBV2 and TRBJ2-1; no firm D call. The germline gives CDR1 SNHLY, CDR2 FYNNEI. This CDR3 spans 11 amino acids. Trimming removed 7 bases at V and 6 bases at J, with 7 bases between. CDR3 DNA: TGTGCCAGCACCGAGTTCAATGAGCAGTTCTTC. This codes for CASTEFNEQFF. The whole variable domain, filled in from reference TRBV2 and TRBJ2-1, reads EPEVTQTPSHQVTQMGQEVILRCVPISNHLYFYWYRQILGQKVEFLVSFYNNEISEKSEIFDDQFSVERPDGSNFTLKIRSTKLEDSAMYFCASTEFNEQFFGPGTRLTVL.

The V and J genes are TRBV7-8 and TRBJ1-4, with D possibly TRBD1 on 6 matching bases. The length of the CDR3 is 15 residues. V was cut by 5 bases and J by 8 bases, with 18 bases left in between. Germline CDR1 and CDR2: SGHVS and FQNEAQ. The CDR3 sequence is CASSPGGAVGEKLFF. CDR3 DNA: TGTGCCAGCAGCCCCGGGGGGGCCGTTGGCGAAAAACTGTTTTTT. Full variable domain (missing parts from reference TRBV7-8 and TRBJ1-4): GAGVSQSPRYKVAKRGQDVALRCDPISGHVSLFWYQQALGQGPEFLTYFQNEAQLDKSGLPSDRFFAERPEGSVSTLKIQRTQQEDSAVYLCASSPGGAVGEKLFFGSGTQLSVL.

This sequence joins TRBV9 and TRBJ1-2; D uncertain. The V end lost 1 base, the J end lost 5 bases, and 9 bases lay between the germline ends. This CDR3 region has 13 residues. From germline, CDR1 is SGDLS and CDR2 YYNGEE. The CDR3 DNA sequence: TGTGCCAGCAGCGTAAGGGTAGGGTATGGCTACACCTTC. It yields the protein CASSVRVGYGYTF.

Only one count was recorded for this clone. The chain recombines TRBV4-3 with TRBJ2-1; TRBD1 is a possible D gene (6 bases). Deletions cut 0 bases from V and 2 bases from J, with 14 bases between. Germline V gives CDR1 LGHNA, CDR2 YSLEER. The CDR3 extends over 17 amino acids. The DNA of the CDR3 is TGCGCCAGCAGCCAAGATCTGCCAGGGGCCACCTACAATGAGCAGTTCTTC. Residues: CASSQDLPGATYNEQFF.

Remarks on this clone: Other DNA variants within this sample encode the same CDR3. The chain has TRBV7-3 and TRBJ2-2, with unresolved D. V was clipped by 0 bases and J by 4 bases, with 9 bases between them. CDR1 is SGHTA, CDR2 FQGTGA, per germline. The CDR3 is 15 amino acids. The CDR3, as DNA: TGTGCCAGCAGCTTAACTGGGCCCTTCACCGGGGAGCTGTTTTTT. It yields the protein CASSLTGPFTGELFF. Supplemented by reference TRBV7-3 and TRBJ2-2, the full variable domain reads GAGVSQTPSNKVTEKGKYVELRCDPISGHTALYWYRQSLGQGPEFLIYFQGTGAADDSGLPNDRFFAVRPEGSVSTLKIQRTERGDSAVYLCASSLTGPFTGELFFGEGSRLTVL.

The CDR3 coding sequence is TGTGCCAGCAGCGGTCCAGTATCGGACGAGCAGTACTTC. It encodes CASSGPVSDEQYF. This chain connects TRBV5-4 to TRBJ2-7; D ambiguous. V gave up 4 bases and J gave up 5 bases, with 13 bases separating them. Germline loops: CDR1 SGHNT, CDR2 YYREEE (reference sequence). The CDR3 contains 13 residues.

For the CDR3, the DNA is TGCGCCAGCAGCGTAATAATAGGTGCGGGGACCGGGGAGCTGTTTTTT. As protein: CASSVIIGAGTGELFF. V and J are TRBV5-1 and TRBJ2-2; TRBD2 is a possible D gene (6 bases). V lost 4 bases to trimming and J lost 5 bases, with 18 bases between them. CDR1 SGHRS and CDR2 YFSETQ come from the germline V gene. The CDR3 runs to 16 residues.

This rearrangement joins TRBV15 to TRBJ2-7; D tentatively reads TRBD1 or TRBD2 (5 bases each). Per the germline V gene, CDR1 is LNHNV and CDR2 is YYDKDF (reference sequence). The V end lost 3 bases, the J end lost 6 bases, and 24 bases lay between the germline ends. This CDR3 comprises 17 residues. CDR3 protein: CATSRGVGRGVVGEQYV. CDR3 coding DNA: TGTGCCACCAGCAGGGGGGTCGGACGGGGAGTAGTGGGCGAGCAGTACGTC.

The CDR3 loop reads CSVRLAGGRTDTQYF. The CDR3 DNA sequence: TGCAGCGTCCGACTAGCGGGGGGGCGCACAGATACGCAGTATTTT. The chain combines TRBV29-1 with TRBJ2-3; 14 bases line up with TRBD2. The germline V gene has CDR1 SQVTM and CDR2 ANQGSEA. The CDR3 spans 15 residues. V lost 6 bases, J lost 1 base, and 3 bases stayed unmatched.

This chain connects TRBV7-9 to TRBJ2-7; D gene ambiguous. The CDR3 spans 13 residues. Trimming cost V 1 base and J 3 bases, with 7 bases left between them. Germline V gene sequence: CDR1 SEHNR, CDR2 FQNEAQ (reference sequence). Here the CDR3 DNA reads TGTGCCAGCAGCTTAGGATGGGACTACGAGCAGTACGTC. Amino acids: CASSLGWDYEQYV.

The V and J genes are TRBV10-1 and TRBJ2-3; TRBD1 matches 8 bases. From germline, CDR1 is WNHNN and CDR2 SYGVQD (reference sequence). The CDR3 is made up of 16 amino acids. The V segment lost 2 bases and the J segment 3 bases; nucleotides outside the gene matches: 7. The CDR3: CASSEPGQGQTDTQYF. The CDR3 bases are TGCGCCAGCAGTGAGCCCGGACAGGGTCAGACAGATACGCAGTATTTT.

J is TRBJ1-5 and V is TRBV7-2, with 11 bases lining up with TRBD1. Germline lookup yields CDR1 SGHTA and CDR2 FQGNSA. The CDR3 sequence is 15 residues long. The V gene end was trimmed by 5 bases and the J gene end by 4 bases; junction bases not matched to a gene: 4. This CDR3 reads CASSRGDRGNQPQHF. CDR3 nucleotide sequence: TGTGCCAGCAGCCGGGGGGACAGGGGGAATCAGCCCCAGCATTTT.

Relative to its sample, this clone is medium-sized. V is TRBV6-4 and J is TRBJ1-6; D ambiguous. CDR1 and CDR2 (germline): MRHNA, SNTAGT. V was trimmed by 4 bases and J by 7 bases, leaving 8 bases between them. This CDR3 contains 13 residues. The CDR3: CASSALVNSPLHF. CDR3 nucleotide sequence: TGTGCCAGCAGTGCACTGGTGAATTCACCCCTCCACTTT.

V usage is TRBV19 and J usage is TRBJ2-5, with D hard to call. There are 15 residues in the CDR3. V lost 10 bases and J 2 bases, leaving 20 bases between the germline ends. CDR1 LNHDA and CDR2 SQIVND come from the germline V gene (reference sequence). Here the CDR3 DNA reads TGTGCCACGAGACTTGGGGTATCTCAGCAAGAGACCCAGTACTTC. Translated, it gives CATRLGVSQQETQYF.